Below, 31 T cell receptor beta chains from the same sample are listed, as sequenced in a study of long-term antiretroviral therapy in people with HIV. Version v3.0 of the immunoSEQ assay was performed at survey level. The table came from immunoSEQ multiplex PCR; TCRdb's copy has only in-frame clones and leaves some out. Among 45,000 to 50,000 clones listed, about 80% were seen once. This sample comprised unsorted PBMCs, obtained 0.8 years after starting antiretroviral therapy. These receptors were taken from a young woman with HIV.

This sequence joins TRBV5-1 and TRBJ2-1; no firm D call. The germline CDR1 and CDR2 sequences are SGHRS and YFSETQ. V lost 6 bases, J lost 0 bases, and 13 bases lay in between. The CDR3 is made up of 15 amino acids. CDR3 region: CASNRGGVSYNEQFF. For the CDR3, the DNA is TGCGCCAGCAACCGCGGCGGAGTCTCCTACAATGAGCAGTTCTTC.

This clone has more than one count but fewer than ten. This rearrangement joins TRBV5-1 to TRBJ1-2; no clear D gene. This CDR3 spans 16 amino acids. The V gene's germline CDR1 is SGHRS and CDR2 YFSETQ. Trimming cost V 4 bases and J 7 bases, with 23 bases left between them. The CDR3 protein is CASSPQIGSRSAGYTF. The CDR3 region has the DNA TGCGCCAGCAGCCCCCAGATTGGGAGCCGTTCGGCTGGCTACACCTTC.

The rearrangement uses TRBV14 and TRBJ1-6; 11 bases agree with TRBD1. This CDR3 is built from 16 residues. Trimming took 5 bases from V and 10 from J; bases not matched to a gene: 10. Germline values: CDR1 SGHDN, CDR2 FVKESK. The CDR3 coding sequence is TGTGCCAGCAGCACCCGGACAGGGGGCGCCCGGTCACCCCTCCACTTT. Translating it yields CASSTRTGGARSPLHF.

The chain links TRBV5-1 to TRBJ2-7; TRBD2 matches at 10 bases. The CDR3 loop spans 17 amino acids. With 2 bases clipped from V and 4 bases from J, the junction kept 12 bases outside the gene matches. Germline V gives CDR1 SGHRS, CDR2 YFSETQ. The chain's CDR3 is CASSLGPRTSGKYEQYF. CDR3 sequence (DNA): TGCGCCAGCAGCTTAGGTCCCCGTACTAGCGGGAAATACGAGCAGTACTTC.

The chain employs TRBV6-5 and TRBJ2-7, with D possibly being TRBD2 (6 bases). The CDR3 consists of 16 residues. Germline CDR1 MNHEY, CDR2 SVGAGI. Trimming took 2 bases from V and 2 from J, leaving 16 bases between them. CDR3 amino acids: CASSYGGTDFPYEQYF. Written as DNA, the CDR3 is TGTGCCAGCAGTTACGGAGGGACGGACTTCCCCTACGAGCAGTACTTC.

The CDR3 region is CASSSPGTRRANVLTF. DNA for the CDR3: TGTGCCAGCAGTTCCCCCGGGACTAGGCGGGCCAACGTCCTGACTTTC. This chain links TRBV6-6 with TRBJ2-6; 8 bases fit TRBD2. Germline assignment: CDR1 MNHNY and CDR2 SVGAGI (reference sequence). The length of the CDR3 is 16 residues. Unmatched junction bases numbered 7, after V lost 4 bases and J lost 5 bases.

This clone has a handful of counts. The chain employs TRBV19 and TRBJ2-2, with unresolved D. Germline V lookup: CDR1 LNHDA, CDR2 SQIVND (reference sequence). Trimming took 2 bases from V and 4 from J, leaving 11 bases between them. CDR3 size: 15 residues. The CDR3 protein is CASSITPGLTGELFF. The CDR3 DNA follows: TGTGCCAGTAGTATAACGCCGGGCCTCACCGGGGAGCTGTTTTTT.

This chain uses TRBV7-9 with TRBJ1-2; a weak D match, TRBD1 (6 bases). CDR1 and CDR2 (germline): SEHNR, FQNEAQ (reference sequence). Trimming left V 3 bases short and J 4 bases short, with 15 bases between. The CDR3 has 15 residues. The CDR3 bases are TGTGCCAGCAGCTTGGTGGGGGGGCCGTTCTATGGCTACACCTTC. Amino acids: CASSLVGGPFYGYTF.

In DNA, the CDR3 is TGTGCCAGTAGAACCGGGACAGGGGTATGGGAGACCCAGTACTTC. Protein sequence: CASRTGTGVWETQYF. The rearrangement links TRBV19 to TRBJ2-5; 10 positions match TRBD1. The CDR3 covers 15 residues. J gave up 5 bases and V 6 bases, and 9 bases lay outside the gene matches. Germline V lookup: CDR1 LNHDA, CDR2 SQIVND (reference sequence).

The chain couples TRBV18 to TRBJ2-1, with 7 positions matching TRBD2. With 4 bases clipped from V and 1 base from J, the junction kept 7 bases outside the gene matches. The germline CDR1 and CDR2 sequences are KGHSH and LQKENI. The CDR3 spans 16 residues. The CDR3 DNA follows: TGTGCCAGCTCACGCGGCGGGAGCCGGTCCTACAATGAGCAGTTCTTC. It translates to CASSRGGSRSYNEQFF.

This CDR3 is CASRTGWGLHYEQYF. In DNA form, the CDR3 reads TGTGCCAGTAGAACAGGGTGGGGACTCCACTACGAGCAGTACTTC. The chain has TRBV19 and TRBJ2-7; TRBD1 or TRBD2 may be the D gene (6 bases each). CDR1 LNHDA and CDR2 SQIVND come from the germline V gene (reference sequence). The CDR3 runs 15 residues. Trimming removed 6 bases at V and 3 bases at J, with 18 bases between.

The rearrangement joins TRBV19 to TRBJ2-6; tentatively, D is TRBD2 (6 bases). Germline V gene data show CDR1 as LNHDA and CDR2 as SQIVND (reference sequence). This CDR3 region has 16 residues. V lost 6 bases and J lost 3, with 15 bases in between. CDR3 sequence reads: CASSRLQGGGANVLTF. CDR3 nucleotide sequence: TGTGCCAGTAGCCGCCTGCAGGGAGGTGGGGCCAACGTCCTGACTTTC.

This sequence joins TRBV27 and TRBJ2-2; D is ambiguous. The CDR3 spans 14 residues. V was shortened by 3 bases and J by 8 bases, with 13 bases between the two germline ends. Germline assignment: CDR1 MNHEY and CDR2 SMNVEV (reference sequence). As DNA, the CDR3 is TGTGCCAGCAGTTTCGATTTCCCCCCTGGGGAGCTGTTTTTT. It is translated as CASSFDFPPGELFF.

The V and J genes are TRBV7-6 and TRBJ1-3; D gene uncertain. Deletions cut 0 bases from V and 0 bases from J, with 3 bases between. Germline CDR1 SGHVS, CDR2 FNYEAQ. The CDR3 covers 14 residues. This CDR3 is CASSLAISGNTIYF. CDR3 sequence (DNA): TGTGCCAGCAGCTTAGCGATCTCTGGAAACACCATATATTTT.

V and J are TRBV4-3 and TRBJ2-2; tentatively, D is TRBD1 or TRBD2 (7 bases each). V lost 1 base and J lost 9, with 12 bases in between. Germline V lookup: CDR1 LGHNA, CDR2 YSLEER. The length of the CDR3 is 14 residues. The CDR3 here is CASSQVQGGRELFF. CDR3 coding DNA: TGCGCCAGCAGCCAAGTCCAGGGGGGGCGGGAGCTGTTTTTT.

The chain is built from TRBV5-1 and TRBJ1-1, with unresolved D. In germline, CDR1 is SGHRS, CDR2 YFSETQ. V gave up 0 bases and J gave up 0 bases, with 3 bases separating them. This CDR3 contains 13 residues. The CDR3 DNA sequence: TGCGCCAGCAGCTTGGGAGTGAACACTGAAGCTTTCTTT. Translated, it gives CASSLGVNTEAFF.

The chain employs TRBV19 and TRBJ2-3; possibly TRBD1 for D (5 bases). The CDR3 runs 15 residues. Trimming took 3 bases from V and 0 from J, leaving 10 bases between them. CDR1 and CDR2 (germline): LNHDA, SQIVND (reference sequence). The CDR3 sequence: CASSIGAASTDTQYF. CDR3 sequence (DNA): TGTGCCAGTAGTATTGGGGCGGCCAGCACAGATACGCAGTATTTT.

The V gene is TRBV6-5, the J gene TRBJ1-1; 7 bases are a match to TRBD1. This CDR3 has 14 residues. Germline assignment: CDR1 MNHEY and CDR2 SVGAGI. Germline trimming cut 5 bases from V and 4 bases from J; bases unmatched to any gene: 7. The CDR3 protein is CASSRQGFITEAFF. CDR3 DNA: TGTGCCAGCAGTCGACAGGGTTTTATCACTGAAGCTTTCTTT.

In its sample, this clone was seen a few times. The chain links TRBV27 to TRBJ2-1; 13 bases line up with TRBD2. This CDR3 is built from 14 residues. V gave up 5 bases and J gave up 10 bases; unmatched junction bases: 5. Germline V CDR1 and CDR2: MNHEY, SMNVEV (reference sequence). In nucleotides, the CDR3 is TGTGCCAGCAGTATGGGACTAGCGGGGAGAGAGCAGTTCTTC. It specifies CASSMGLAGREQFF.

The V gene is TRBV5-1, the J gene TRBJ1-1, with a tentative D call TRBD1 (5 bases). CDR1 and CDR2 from the germline V gene are SGHRS and YFSETQ. Trimming removed 4 bases at V and 1 base at J, with 11 bases between. This CDR3 has 14 amino acids. The CDR3 region has the DNA TGCGCCAGCAGCCCGGACAACCCGAACACTGAAGCTTTCTTT. Its protein product is CASSPDNPNTEAFF.

V is TRBV5-1 and J is TRBJ2-5, with TRBD1 matching 7 bases. Germline assignment: CDR1 SGHRS and CDR2 YFSETQ. Germline trimming cut 3 bases from V and 3 bases from J; bases unmatched to any gene: 5. This CDR3 comprises 14 residues. The CDR3 nucleotides are TGCGCCAGCAGCTCGTCGACAGGGAAAGAGACCCAGTACTTC. Translated: CASSSSTGKETQYF.

In its sample, this clone was seen a few times. This chain connects TRBV10-3 to TRBJ2-7; TRBD1 might be the D (6 bases). Per the germline V gene, CDR1 is ENHRY and CDR2 is SYGVKD. The CDR3 runs to 12 residues. V lost 10 bases and J lost 0, with 10 bases in between. DNA of the CDR3: TGTGCCACGCAACAGGGCTCCTACGAGCAGTACTTC. This gives the protein CATQQGSYEQYF.

The rearrangement joins TRBV5-6 to TRBJ2-7; the D is unclear. The CDR3 contains 13 residues. V lost 3 bases to trimming and J lost 7 bases, with 14 bases between them. Looked up from germline, CDR1 is SGHDT and CDR2 is YYEEEE. CDR3 nucleotide sequence: TGTGCCAGCAGCTATCCTTCGGCTGGGGAGCAGTACTTC. It codes for CASSYPSAGEQYF.

J is TRBJ2-3 and V is TRBV11-2, with 10 bases fitting TRBD1. The germline V gene has CDR1 SGHAT and CDR2 FQNNGV. This CDR3 is built from 16 residues. Losses at the gene ends were 4 bases for V and 3 bases for J; bases not matched to a gene: 7. The CDR3 sequence is CASSSVRDRGTDTQYF. The CDR3, as DNA: TGTGCCAGCAGCTCAGTCCGGGACAGGGGAACAGATACGCAGTATTTT.

This chain connects TRBV5-6 to TRBJ2-7; D remains ambiguous. CDR1 is SGHDT and CDR2 is YYEEEE in the germline V gene. CDR3 length equals 13 residues. Trimming shortened V by 4 bases and J by 0 bases, and 8 bases separated the two germline ends. CDR3 sequence: CASSLISSYEQYF. The CDR3, as DNA: TGTGCCAGCAGCCTAATATCCTCCTACGAGCAGTACTTC.

By sample fraction, this clone is medium-sized. This chain links TRBV4-3 with TRBJ2-5, with no clear D. V lost 0 bases and J 2 bases, leaving 16 bases between the germline ends. The CDR3 totals 17 residues. CDR1 LGHNA and CDR2 YSLEER come from the germline V gene. DNA of the CDR3: TGCGCCAGCAGCCAAGATTTCCACACCGACGGTCAAGAGACCCAGTACTTC. Protein: CASSQDFHTDGQETQYF.

The chain combines TRBV2 with TRBJ2-7, with 8 positions matching TRBD1. This CDR3 spans 11 amino acids. Germline V gene data show CDR1 as SNHLY and CDR2 as FYNNEI. The V gene end was trimmed by 10 bases and the J gene end by 2 bases; junction bases not matched to a gene: 1. The CDR3 region has the DNA TGTGCCATGGACAGGGCCTACGAGCAGTACTTC. Protein sequence: CAMDRAYEQYF.

This chain links TRBV29-1 with TRBJ2-7, with TRBD1 as a possible D gene (6 bases). The CDR3 runs to 13 residues. V was shortened by 5 bases and J by 2 bases, with 13 bases between the two germline ends. In germline, CDR1 is SQVTM, CDR2 ANQGSEA. The CDR3 bases are TGCAGCGTTCACGGACAGTACACCTACGAGCAGTACTTC. It translates to CSVHGQYTYEQYF.

In its sample, this clone was seen once. J is TRBJ2-7 and V is TRBV4-1, with D hard to call. The CDR3 runs to 11 residues. V lost 3 bases, J lost 6 bases, and 6 bases lay in between. Germline CDR1 is MGHRA and CDR2 is YSYEKL. This CDR3 is CASSQGAEQYF. Here the CDR3 DNA reads TGCGCCAGCAGCCAGGGCGCCGAGCAGTACTTC.

This clone was seen once. The gene calls are TRBV6-1 and TRBJ2-7, with TRBD1 matching 10 bases. The CDR3 runs to 15 residues. The ends lost 4 bases at V and 3 bases at J; junction bases unmatched: 6. The germline gives CDR1 MNHNS, CDR2 SASEGT. The CDR3 loop reads CASSADRGDIYEQYF. The CDR3 DNA is TGTGCCAGCAGTGCGGACAGGGGGGACATCTACGAGCAGTACTTC.

This chain connects TRBV5-5 to TRBJ2-7; 8 bases are a match to TRBD1. CDR1 is SGHKS and CDR2 is YYEKEE in the germline V gene (reference sequence). V lost 0 bases and J lost 1; bases outside the gene matches: 6. This CDR3 is built from 16 residues. In nucleotides, the CDR3 is TGTGCCAGCAGCTTGGGTCAGGGGGCTATGTCCTACGAGCAGTACTTC. Translated: CASSLGQGAMSYEQYF.